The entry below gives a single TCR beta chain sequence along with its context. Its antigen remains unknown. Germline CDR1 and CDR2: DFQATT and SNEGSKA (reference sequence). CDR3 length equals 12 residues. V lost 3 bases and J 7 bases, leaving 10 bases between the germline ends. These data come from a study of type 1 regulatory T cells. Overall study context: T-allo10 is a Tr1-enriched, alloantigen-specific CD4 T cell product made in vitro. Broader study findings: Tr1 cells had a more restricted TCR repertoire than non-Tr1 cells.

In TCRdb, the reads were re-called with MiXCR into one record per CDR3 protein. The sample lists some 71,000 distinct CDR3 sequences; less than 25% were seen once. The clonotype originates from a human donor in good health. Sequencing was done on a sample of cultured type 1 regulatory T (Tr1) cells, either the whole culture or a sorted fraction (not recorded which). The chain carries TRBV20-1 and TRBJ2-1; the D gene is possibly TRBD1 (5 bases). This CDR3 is CSASPQGNEQFF. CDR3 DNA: TGCAGTGCTAGTCCTCAGGGAAATGAGCAGTTCTTC.